Each of the 29 T cell receptor beta chains below was sequenced from the same sample in a study. Each CDR3 protein gets one entry after TCRdb re-called the RT-PCR reads with MiXCR. The sample lists hundreds of thousands of distinct CDR3 sequences, approximately 15% occurring once. The sample consisted of memory CD4+ T cells from blood. The source of these receptors is a female donor in good health, serving as a healthy control.

This clonotype was observed a few times. The CDR3 DNA is TGCAGTGCTAGAGGACAGACGACTACCTACGAGCAGTACTTC. Amino acids: CSARGQTTTYEQYF. V gene TRBV20-1 combines with J gene TRBJ2-7; D may match TRBD1 or TRBD2 (5 bases each). The CDR3 totals 14 residues. CDR1 DFQATT and CDR2 SNEGSKA come from the germline V gene (reference sequence). V was clipped by 1 base and J by 2 bases, with 12 bases between them.

V and J are TRBV11-2 and TRBJ2-7; D gene ambiguous. Germline V lookup: CDR1 SGHAT, CDR2 FQNNGV. This CDR3 spans 14 amino acids. Trimming left V 2 bases short and J 2 bases short, with 10 bases between. This CDR3 is CASSLRAWAYEQYF. The CDR3 DNA follows: TGTGCCAGCAGCTTAAGGGCCTGGGCCTACGAGCAGTACTTC.

The V gene is TRBV29-1, the J gene TRBJ2-7; a possible D gene is TRBD2 (6 bases). CDR1 and CDR2 (germline): SQVTM, ANQGSEA. This CDR3 is 12 amino acids long. Trimming pared 6 bases from V and 3 bases from J, leaving 12 bases between. CDR3 in amino acids: CSVAGSLYEQYF. As DNA, the CDR3 is TGCAGCGTGGCCGGGAGTCTCTACGAGCAGTACTTC.

This clonotype was observed many times. CDR3 protein: CASSYTGQRSPLHF. CDR3 DNA sequence: TGTGCCAGCAGTTACACTGGACAACGGTCACCCCTCCACTTT. The chain uses TRBV6-5 and TRBJ1-6, with D possibly matching TRBD1 (5 bases). The CDR3 has 14 amino acids. The germline V gene has CDR1 MNHEY and CDR2 SVGAGI. Trimming pared 2 bases from V and 10 bases from J, leaving 12 bases between.

This clonotype has a count of ten or more. V gene TRBV6-5 combines with J gene TRBJ1-2, with TRBD1 as a possible D gene (5 bases). Trimming stripped 6 bases from V and 2 bases from J, with 22 bases between. The CDR3 is 17 amino acids. The germline gives CDR1 MNHEY, CDR2 SVGAGI. The CDR3 bases are TGTGCCAGCAGCTCCTCGGCCCGACAGCCGGGCAACTATGGCTACACCTTC. Amino acid sequence: CASSSSARQPGNYGYTF.

This clonotype was detected many times. The chain couples TRBV5-1 to TRBJ1-1; D unresolved. V gave up 0 bases and J gave up 1 base, with 7 bases separating them. CDR3 size: 14 residues. Germline loops: CDR1 SGHRS, CDR2 YFSETQ. This CDR3 reads CASSLGHPNTEAFF. The CDR3 DNA follows: TGCGCCAGCAGCTTGGGACACCCGAACACTGAAGCTTTCTTT.

This clonotype was detected only a few times. This sequence joins TRBV9 and TRBJ2-1, with D tentatively TRBD1 or TRBD2 (5 bases each). Germline lookup yields CDR1 SGDLS and CDR2 YYNGEE. This CDR3 spans 16 amino acids. V lost 4 bases, J lost 0 bases, and 14 bases lay in between. In DNA form, the CDR3 reads TGTGCCAGCAGCCCGGGACCGGAGAACTCCTACAATGAGCAGTTCTTC. This translates into CASSPGPENSYNEQFF.

Ten or more counts support this clonotype. The chain couples TRBV12-3 or TRBV12-4 to TRBJ1-1; weak D call: TRBD1 (5 bases). Trimming left V 6 bases short and J 5 bases short, with 16 bases between. The CDR3 has 14 amino acids. CDR3 bases: TGTGCCAGCAGGCGGTCGGGGGTAGGTACTGAAGCTTTCTTT. Its protein product is CASRRSGVGTEAFF.

This chain joins TRBV29-1 and TRBJ2-1, with 12 nucleotides matching TRBD2. The CDR3 spans 14 residues. Germline V gene sequence: CDR1 SQVTM, CDR2 ANQGSEA. V shed 5 bases and J 9 bases; nucleotides not matched to a gene: 8. For the CDR3, the DNA is TGCAGCGTTACGACTAGCGGGAGTCCAATTGAGCAGTTCTTC. Translation: CSVTTSGSPIEQFF.

The rearrangement joins TRBV9 to TRBJ2-6, with no clear D. CDR3 length equals 16 residues. The germline V gene encodes CDR1 SGDLS and CDR2 YYNGEE. V was pared by 0 bases and J by 0 bases, with 7 bases between. The CDR3 is CASSVVGRSGANVLTF. CDR3 bases: TGTGCCAGCAGCGTAGTTGGCCGCTCTGGGGCCAACGTCCTGACTTTC.

This clonotype was seen a handful of times. The V call is TRBV20-1, the J call TRBJ1-6; TRBD1 is a possible D gene (5 bases). The CDR3 runs 13 residues. Trimming cost V 6 bases and J 10 bases, with 16 bases left between them. CDR1 DFQATT and CDR2 SNEGSKA come from the germline V gene (reference sequence). The CDR3 here is CSAGGLRESPLHF. The CDR3 DNA sequence: TGCAGTGCGGGGGGACTGCGGGAATCACCCCTCCACTTT.

This chain joins TRBV3-1 and TRBJ1-6; D gene ambiguous. This CDR3 has 12 residues. The V end lost 5 bases, the J end lost 10 bases, and 9 bases lay between the germline ends. In germline, CDR1 is LGHDT, CDR2 YNNKEL (reference sequence). The CDR3 spells CASSYERSPLHF. The CDR3 DNA is TGTGCCAGCAGCTACGAACGGTCACCCCTCCACTTT.

This clonotype was seen many times. The J gene is TRBJ2-5, the V gene TRBV29-1; TRBD1 matches at 8 bases. This CDR3 is built from 14 residues. V shed 1 base, J shed 5 bases, and the junction held 6 bases outside the gene matches. Germline V gene data show CDR1 as SQVTM and CDR2 as ANQGSEA. Here the CDR3 reads CSVEVAGGGETQYF. The CDR3 nucleotides are TGCAGCGTTGAAGTAGCAGGGGGCGGGGAGACCCAGTACTTC.

This clonotype was seen many times. The chain has TRBV6-5 and TRBJ1-2; 8 bases match TRBD1. Germline V lookup: CDR1 MNHEY, CDR2 SVGAGI. The CDR3 consists of 16 residues. V lost 6 bases and J lost 8; bases outside the gene matches: 17. The CDR3 loop is CASRVPGQGGLGGYTF. Here the CDR3 DNA reads TGTGCCAGCAGAGTTCCCGGACAGGGAGGTTTAGGGGGCTACACCTTC.

V gene TRBV4-3 combines with J gene TRBJ2-1; D gene uncertain. Trimming removed 4 bases from V and 6 bases from J, with 16 bases in between. The germline V gene has CDR1 LGHNA and CDR2 YSLEER. This CDR3 comprises 15 residues. The CDR3 nucleotides read TGCGCCAGCAGCCTTATGGTGGAGCTTTCCAATGAGCAGTTCTTC. This sequence encodes CASSLMVELSNEQFF.

A word on this clonotype: Mismatch with germline at one junction end may stem from a read error. The rearrangement uses TRBV7-7 and TRBJ2-5; possible D gene TRBD1, 6 bases. The CDR3 extends over 13 amino acids. The germline gives CDR1 SSHAT, CDR2 FNYEAQ (reference sequence). CDR3 coding DNA: TGTGCTAGCAGCCCGCCAGGGGACCGGACCCAGTACTTC. Residues: CASSPPGDRTQYF.

The chain combines TRBV20-1 with TRBJ2-7; 15 nucleotides agree with TRBD2. The CDR3 runs 18 residues. CDR1 and CDR2 (germline): DFQATT, SNEGSKA (reference sequence). The V segment lost 5 bases and the J segment 2 bases; nucleotides outside the gene matches: 13. In nucleotides, the CDR3 is TGCAGTGCTCGGACTAGCGGGAGGGCTGAACTGTTCCCCTACGAGCAGTACTTC. Its translation: CSARTSGRAELFPYEQYF.

This clonotype was found many times. V is TRBV6-1 and J is TRBJ2-5, with 12 bases that match TRBD2. Germline CDR1 and CDR2: MNHNS and SASEGT. There are 13 residues in the CDR3. The J segment lost 3 bases and the V segment lost 8 bases, leaving 1 base of the junction unmatched. The CDR3 DNA follows: TGTGCCAGCCGACTAGCGGGGGAAGAGACCCAGTACTTC. Protein: CASRLAGEETQYF.

This clonotype has only a few counts. This rearrangement joins TRBV20-1 to TRBJ2-1; 10 bases are shared with TRBD2. The V segment lost 8 bases and the J segment 12 bases; nucleotides outside the gene matches: 13. This CDR3 region has 13 residues. Germline CDR1 reads DFQATT; CDR2 reads SNEGSKA (reference sequence). The DNA of the CDR3 is TGCAGTCCGGGACTAGCGAATGTGCTCGGGCAGTTCTTC. The encoded protein is CSPGLANVLGQFF.

The rearrangement uses TRBV6-4 and TRBJ2-1; D ambiguous. Germline V gene lookup returns CDR1 MRHNA and CDR2 SNTAGT. The CDR3 has 12 residues. Trimming cost V 8 bases and J 8 bases, with 13 bases left between them. The CDR3 protein is CASGWRSYEQFF. CDR3 sequence (DNA): TGTGCCAGCGGGTGGCGGTCTTATGAGCAGTTCTTC.

This clonotype was found a few times. This rearrangement joins TRBV7-3 to TRBJ2-1; D remains ambiguous. CDR3 length: 15 residues. Germline V gene lookup returns CDR1 SGHTA and CDR2 FQGTGA. Deletions cut 2 bases from V and 2 bases from J, with 10 bases between. CDR3 sequence (DNA): TGTGCCAGCAGCTTAGGGTCCTCCACCTACAATGAGCAGTTCTTC. It codes for CASSLGSSTYNEQFF.

V gene TRBV6-2 or TRBV6-3 combines with J gene TRBJ2-7; D remains ambiguous. CDR1 and CDR2 (germline): MNHEY, SVGEGT. Trimming took 0 bases from V and 1 from J, leaving 13 bases between them. The CDR3 totals 16 residues. The CDR3 protein is CASSYSMEDNSYEQYF. Here the CDR3 DNA reads TGTGCCAGCAGTTACTCGATGGAAGACAATTCCTACGAGCAGTACTTC.

The chain links TRBV5-1 to TRBJ2-5; 10 bases line up with TRBD2. The V and J ends lost 4 bases and 7 bases, in that order; junction bases with no gene match: 10. CDR1 and CDR2 (germline): SGHRS, YFSETQ. This CDR3 has 15 amino acids. The CDR3 here is CASSPLLAGGATQYF. DNA of the CDR3: TGCGCCAGCAGCCCCCTTTTAGCGGGAGGTGCGACCCAGTACTTC.

There are many counts of this clonotype. The chain is built from TRBV29-1 and TRBJ1-1; D is perhaps TRBD1 (6 bases). Trimming shortened V by 1 base and J by 9 bases, and 9 bases separated the two germline ends. The CDR3 is made up of 11 amino acids. Germline loops: CDR1 SQVTM, CDR2 ANQGSEA. The CDR3 DNA reads TGCAGCGTTGAAGTCAGGGGAAAAGCTTTCTTT. As protein: CSVEVRGKAFF.

The rearrangement uses TRBV30 and TRBJ2-7; 7 bases are shared with TRBD1. J gave up 5 bases and V 2 bases, and 9 bases lay outside the gene matches. CDR1 is GTSNPN, CDR2 SVGIG, per germline (reference sequence). CDR3 length: 14 amino acids. The CDR3 DNA sequence: TGTGCCTGGAGTAACCTCGGACAGGCGAACGAGCAGTACTTC. It specifies CAWSNLGQANEQYF.

The genes are TRBV5-4 and TRBJ1-1; 10 bases are shared with TRBD1. The V and J ends lost 4 bases and 5 bases, in that order; junction bases with no gene match: 5. The germline gives CDR1 SGHNT, CDR2 YYREEE (reference sequence). This CDR3 spans 14 amino acids. The CDR3, as DNA: TGTGCCAGCAGCGAAGGACAGGGGGGAACTGAAGCTTTCTTT. Residues: CASSEGQGGTEAFF.

The J gene is TRBJ2-7, the V gene TRBV7-9; 9 bases align to TRBD1. Looked up from germline, CDR1 is SEHNR and CDR2 is FQNEAQ (reference sequence). The junction had 9 bases not matched to a gene; V was cut back by 4 bases and J by 5 bases. The CDR3 runs 15 residues. The CDR3 nucleotides are TGTGCCAGCAGCTCCGGGACAGGGAGGTTCCACGAGCAGTACTTC. Protein sequence: CASSSGTGRFHEQYF.

This clonotype was observed at least ten times. J is TRBJ1-4 and V is TRBV20-1; TRBD1 matches 9 bases. This CDR3 has 13 residues. The V segment lost 5 bases and the J segment 8 bases; nucleotides outside the gene matches: 6. Germline V gives CDR1 DFQATT, CDR2 SNEGSKA (reference sequence). DNA for the CDR3: TGCAGTGCTGGCCGGACAGGGGAGGAAAAACTGTTTTTT. Amino acids: CSAGRTGEEKLFF.

This clonotype was observed a few times. This sequence joins TRBV20-1 and TRBJ2-3; D may correspond to TRBD1 or TRBD2 (5 bases each). With 2 bases removed from V and 5 bases from J, the gap between germline ends came to 17 bases. From germline, CDR1 is DFQATT and CDR2 SNEGSKA (reference sequence). The CDR3 consists of 15 residues. CDR3 nucleotides: TGCAGTGCTAGAAATCTAGGGGCGGGTATAGATACGCAGTATTTT. Its protein product is CSARNLGAGIDTQYF.